A selection of T cell receptor beta chains follows, all from one sample in a study of shared clonotypes between healthy human individuals. The protocol was immunoSEQ multiplex PCR, while the TCRdb copy is restricted to in-frame clones and leaves out a portion. This table holds roughly 1,000,000 clones, roughly 74% found once. Sequenced: memory CD4+ T cells from PBMCs. The receptors were sampled from a man younger than 30 in good health. Some clones in this sample may be carry-over from other donors' samples. Each CDR3 is given with its conserved first and last residue. The D gene is left open where the match is weak.

d_call | cdr3_length | j_call | v_call | cdr3_aa | cdr3_nt
NA | 15 | TRBJ1-1 | TRBV7-9 | CASSSFTGQGTEAFF | TGTGCCAGCAGCTCTTTTACAGGGCAGGGAACTGAAGCTTTCTTT
NA | 16 | TRBJ2-7 | TRBV7-9 | CASSLEGGPTPYEQYF | TGTGCCAGCAGCTTAGAAGGGGGACCGACCCCCTACGAGCAGTACTTC
NA | 15 | TRBJ1-4 | TRBV9 | CASSVAPGWQEKLFF | TGTGCCAGCAGCGTAGCTCCAGGGTGGCAGGAAAAACTGTTTTTT
TRBD2 | 15 | TRBJ2-2 | TRBV7-9 | CASSLGTSATGELFF | TGTGCCAGCAGCCTCGGGACTAGTGCCACCGGGGAGCTGTTTTTT
NA | 12 | TRBJ1-6 | TRBV30 | CAWRSQDSPLHF | TGTGCCTGGAGGAGTCAGGATTCACCCCTCCACTTT
TRBD1 | 16 | TRBJ1-5 | TRBV28 | CASSHGRDRGIQPQHF | TGTGCCAGCAGTCACGGCCGGGACAGGGGGATTCAGCCCCAGCATTTT
NA | 14 | TRBJ1-2 | TRBV10-3 | CAISEDRQSRGYTF | TGTGCCATCAGTGAGGACCGGCAGTCGCGCGGCTACACCTTC
NA | 16 | TRBJ1-5 | TRBV6-6 | CASMPSTAYSNQPQHF | TGTGCCAGCATGCCCTCGACAGCTTATAGCAATCAGCCCCAGCATTTT
TRBD1 | 16 | TRBJ2-7 | TRBV28 | CASSGTGTGGAYEQYF | TGTGCCAGCAGCGGGACGGGGACAGGGGGCGCATACGAGCAGTACTTC
NA | 15 | TRBJ1-4 | TRBV7-2 | CASSPRWATNEKLFF | TGTGCCAGCAGCCCACGGTGGGCTACTAATGAAAAACTGTTTTTT
NA | 13 | TRBJ2-3 | TRBV7-2 | CASSPGATDTQYF | TGTGCCAGCAGCCCGGGGGCCACAGATACGCAGTATTTT
NA | 10 | TRBJ1-1 | TRBV28 | CASSTNPPFF | TGTGCCAGCAGTACGAACCCCCCCTTCTTT
NA | 12 | TRBJ2-5 | TRBV7-9 | CASSLAGGDQYF | TGTGCCAGCAGCTTAGCGGGAGGTGACCAGTACTTC
TRBD1 | 16 | TRBJ2-2 | TRBV15 | CATSGPGQGTSGELFF | TGTGCCACCAGCGGGCCGGGACAGGGGACTTCCGGGGAGCTGTTTTTT
NA | 16 | TRBJ2-1 | TRBV5-1 | CASSPYRDALYNEQFF | TGCGCCAGCAGCCCTTACCGGGACGCCCTCTACAATGAGCAGTTCTTC
TRBD2 | 15 | TRBJ2-3 | TRBV7-9 | CASSLDGGRGDTQYF | TGTGCCAGCAGCTTAGACGGCGGGAGAGGGGATACGCAGTATTTT